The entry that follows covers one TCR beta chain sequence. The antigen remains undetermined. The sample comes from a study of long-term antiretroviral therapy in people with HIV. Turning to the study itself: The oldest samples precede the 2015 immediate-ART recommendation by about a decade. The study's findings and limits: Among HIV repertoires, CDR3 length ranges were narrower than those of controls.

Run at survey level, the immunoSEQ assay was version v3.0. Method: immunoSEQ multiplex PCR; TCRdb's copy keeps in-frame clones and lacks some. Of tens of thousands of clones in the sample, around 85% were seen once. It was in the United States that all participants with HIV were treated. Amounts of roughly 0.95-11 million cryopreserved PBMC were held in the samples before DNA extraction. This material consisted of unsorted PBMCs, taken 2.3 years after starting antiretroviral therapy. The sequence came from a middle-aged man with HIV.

The CDR3 spells CASSFTGSISNSPLHF. CDR3 nucleotides: TGTGCCAGCAGCTTTACAGGTTCGATAAGTAATTCACCCCTCCACTTT. This chain connects TRBV7-9 to TRBJ1-6, with D possibly being TRBD1 (5 bases). V dropped 3 bases and J dropped 6 bases, with 15 bases sitting between them. The CDR3 covers 16 residues. CDR1 and CDR2 (germline): SEHNR, FQNEAQ (reference sequence). The entire variable domain, with the rest obtained from reference TRBV7-9 and TRBJ1-6, is as follows: DTGVSQNPRHKITKRGQNVTFRCDPISEHNRLYWYRQTLGQGPEFLTYFQNEAQLEKSRLLSDRFSAERPKGSFSTLEIQRTEQGDSAMYLCASSFTGSISNSPLHFGNGTRLTVT.